One T cell receptor (beta chain) is described in this entry. Its target is unknown. TRB rearrangements were amplified by touch-down multiplex PCR with mixed TRB-A/B primers. TCRdb reprocessed the multiplex PCR reads and stores each CDR3 protein as one record, lacking DNA. This sample's table has roughly 8,100 distinct CDR3 sequences. About 39,000 genome equivalents of blood DNA were amplified for TRB. CDR3 length: 12 amino acids. Germline-derived CDR1 and CDR2 are SGHTA and FQGNSA. This entry belongs to a study of T cell clusters in autoimmune cytopenias. For the study at large: Per sample, median TRB depth was roughly 56,000 reads, yielding a median about 2,400 distinct clonotypes. Study-wide findings and caveats: TRB repertoire shifts in secondary cytopenia and chronic lymphocytic leukemia mostly reflected lymphoma, not autoimmunity. Functional roles of the in silico T cell clusters still await experimental validation.

The TCR originated in a human donor with an autoimmune cytopenia or autoimmune hepatitis (not recorded which). The chain combines TRBV7-2 with TRBJ1-6; TCRdb's assignment of TRBD1 cannot be checked, as there is no DNA. The sample consisted of peripheral blood. The CDR3: CASRSTSGRLHF.